The 12 T cell receptor beta chains reported below all come from one sample, sequenced in a study of cytomegalovirus exposure and HLA in healthy donors. In the PCR, 60 Vbeta and 13 Jbeta primers were used. Here immunoSEQ multiplex PCR was the method, and the copy in TCRdb shows in-frame clones only, minus some. This repertoire shows some 200,000 clones, roughly 78% found once; its top ten account for around 1.6%. The source material was PBMCs. Receptor source: a girl aged 10 to 17 in good health and CMV-seropositive.

The genes are TRBV4-1 and TRBJ2-1, with TRBD1 matching over 7 bases. The CDR3 contains 15 residues. V dropped 1 base and J dropped 7; count of bases not matched to a gene: 7. In germline, CDR1 is MGHRA, CDR2 YSYEKL. The CDR3 coding sequence is TGCGCCAGCAGCCAAGTACTGACAGGGCCAAATGAGCAGTTCTTC. Translating it yields CASSQVLTGPNEQFF.

The chain recombines TRBV28 with TRBJ2-5; D unresolved. Trimming pared 5 bases from V and 2 bases from J, leaving 12 bases between. This CDR3 contains 14 residues. The germline CDR1 and CDR2 sequences are MDHEN and SYDVKM. The CDR3 nucleotides read TGTGCCAGCAGTCCGCTCGACGGGCAAGAGACCCAGTACTTC. This encodes CASSPLDGQETQYF.

The chain carries TRBV7-9 and TRBJ2-5, with D perhaps TRBD2 (7 bases). Trimming cost V 6 bases and J 5 bases, with 25 bases left between them. The CDR3 loop spans 17 amino acids. Germline V gene data show CDR1 as SEHNR and CDR2 as FQNEAQ (reference sequence). CDR3 protein: CASSSLWGGAPEETQYF. The DNA for the CDR3 is TGTGCCAGCAGTTCGCTCTGGGGGGGGGCCCCGGAGGAGACCCAGTACTTC. The complete variable domain, with remaining parts taken from reference TRBV7-9 and TRBJ2-5, reads DTGVSQNPRHKITKRGQNVTFRCDPISEHNRLYWYRQTLGQGPEFLTYFQNEAQLEKSRLLSDRFSAERPKGSFSTLEIQRTEQGDSAMYLCASSSLWGGAPEETQYFGPGTRLLVL.

The chain carries TRBV4-1 and TRBJ2-1, with D perhaps matching TRBD1 (6 bases). Germline V gene sequence: CDR1 MGHRA, CDR2 YSYEKL. V lost 7 bases to trimming and J lost 3 bases, with 16 bases between them. CDR3 size: 15 residues. The CDR3 DNA reads as TGCGCCAGCAACCCTATCCCCAGGGGCTACAATGAGCAGTTCTTC. Translation: CASNPIPRGYNEQFF.

In the case of this clone: The sample carries other DNA sequences with the same CDR3. The chain uses TRBV11-3 and TRBJ2-1; 9 nucleotides agree with TRBD1. Trimming cost V 3 bases and J 4 bases; bases outside gene matches: 4. Germline V gene data show CDR1 as SGHNT and CDR2 as YENEEA. The CDR3 is 15 residues long. The CDR3 sequence is CASSLGTGSYNEQFF. CDR3 bases: TGTGCCAGCAGCTTGGGGACAGGGTCGTACAATGAGCAGTTCTTC.

The count of this clone is one. The chain carries TRBV9 and TRBJ2-7; tentatively, D is TRBD2 (5 bases). The V and J ends lost 5 bases and 0 bases respectively, with 15 bases between them. CDR3 length: 15 residues. The germline V gene has CDR1 SGDLS and CDR2 YYNGEE. The DNA of the CDR3 is TGTGCCAGCAGTTTGGACTGGATCAACTCCTACGAGCAGTACTTC. Protein: CASSLDWINSYEQYF.

The V gene is TRBV7-2, the J gene TRBJ2-5, with a possible D match to TRBD1 (6 bases). CDR1 and CDR2 (germline): SGHTA, FQGNSA. The CDR3 extends over 14 amino acids. Trimming removed 3 bases from V and 3 bases from J, with 11 bases in between. The CDR3 loop reads CASSFTRGKETQYF. CDR3 nucleotide sequence: TGTGCCAGCAGCTTTACGAGGGGGAAAGAGACCCAGTACTTC.

The chain joins TRBV27 to TRBJ2-7; D is possibly TRBD2 (6 bases). Germline V gene data show CDR1 as MNHEY and CDR2 as SMNVEV (reference sequence). Trimming shortened V by 5 bases and J by 2 bases, and 13 bases separated the two germline ends. The CDR3 runs 14 residues. The CDR3 sequence is CASSPGTATYEQYF. Here the CDR3 DNA reads TGTGCCAGCAGTCCCGGGACTGCCACCTACGAGCAGTACTTC.

The chain joins TRBV4-2 to TRBJ1-3; TRBD1 aligns across 7 bases. V trimming: 4 bases; J trimming: 4 bases; junction bases outside the gene matches: 4. The V gene's germline CDR1 is LGHNA and CDR2 YNFKEQ. This CDR3 is built from 14 residues. The CDR3 region is CASSLQGYGNTIYF. In nucleotides, the CDR3 is TGTGCCAGCAGCCTACAGGGGTACGGAAACACCATATATTTT.

The chain is built from TRBV18 and TRBJ1-2; perhaps TRBD1 as D (5 bases). The V gene lost 4 bases and the J gene lost 8 bases, with 17 bases spanning the gap. This CDR3 is 14 amino acids long. CDR1 and CDR2 (germline): KGHSH, LQKENI. CDR3 amino acids: CASSLTGQGNGYTF. CDR3 sequence (DNA): TGTGCCAGCTCACTAACCGGGCAGGGTAACGGCTACACCTTC.

The chain carries TRBV9 and TRBJ1-1, with D hard to call. Trimming pared 4 bases from V and 3 bases from J, leaving 13 bases between. The CDR3 contains 14 residues. The germline V gene encodes CDR1 SGDLS and CDR2 YYNGEE. The CDR3 sequence: CASSMSHYDTEAFF. The CDR3 DNA reads as TGTGCCAGCAGCATGAGCCATTACGACACTGAAGCTTTCTTT.

The chain joins TRBV7-2 to TRBJ2-3, with D tentatively TRBD2 (6 bases). The V gene lost 1 base and the J gene lost 0 bases, with 14 bases spanning the gap. CDR3 size: 17 residues. Per germline, CDR1 SGHTA and CDR2 FQGNSA. CDR3 sequence: CASSLGVAVPSTDTQYF. The DNA for the CDR3 is TGTGCCAGCAGCTTAGGGGTAGCGGTCCCTAGCACAGATACGCAGTATTTT.